What follows are 20 T cell receptor beta chains derived from one specimen sequenced in a study of early T cells in non-severe SARS-CoV-2 infection. TCRdb redid the calling of the 5' RACE reads with MiXCR, one entry per CDR3 protein. The sample lists under 60,000 distinct CDR3 sequences, approximately 10% occurring once. The sequencing here drew on whole blood, taken at baseline. The receptors stem from an adult who was a healthcare worker with PCR-confirmed SARS-CoV-2 infection or an uninfected control (not recorded which).

The chain carries TRBV20-1 and TRBJ2-3; maybe TRBD1 (6 bases). The CDR3 spans 14 residues. With 5 bases removed from V and 0 bases from J, the gap between germline ends came to 12 bases. CDR1 and CDR2 (germline): DFQATT, SNEGSKA (reference sequence). The CDR3 DNA sequence: TGCAGTGCTGGGACAAGTCTCAGCACAGATACGCAGTATTTT. Amino acid sequence: CSAGTSLSTDTQYF.

This clonotype was observed a handful of times. The genes are TRBV7-9 and TRBJ2-2; 14 nucleotides match TRBD2. CDR1 and CDR2 from the germline V gene are SEHNR and FQNEAQ (reference sequence). The V and J ends lost 4 bases and 2 bases, in that order; junction bases with no gene match: 6. This CDR3 has 18 amino acids. CDR3 region: CASSSGLAGVLNTGELFF. CDR3 sequence (DNA): TGTGCCAGCAGCTCGGGACTAGCGGGGGTCCTAAACACCGGGGAGCTGTTTTTT.

The V and J genes are TRBV7-2 and TRBJ2-7, with TRBD1 identical over 9 bases. This CDR3 region has 16 residues. The germline gives CDR1 SGHTA, CDR2 FQGNSA. The ends lost 4 bases at V and 7 bases at J; junction bases unmatched: 14. CDR3 in DNA: TGTGCCAGCAGCTCATGCCCGGGACAGGGTCATTTTGAGCAGTACTTC. Translation gives CASSSCPGQGHFEQYF.

Ten or more counts support this clonotype. The V and J genes are TRBV14 and TRBJ2-5; the D is unclear. CDR1 SGHDN and CDR2 FVKESK come from the germline V gene. Trimming stripped 1 base from V and 3 bases from J, with 3 bases between. CDR3 length: 12 residues. The DNA of the CDR3 is TGTGCCAGCAGCCAAGTAAAAGAGACCCAGTACTTC. It translates to CASSQVKETQYF. The entire variable domain, with the rest obtained from reference TRBV14 and TRBJ2-5, is as follows: EAGVTQFPSHSVIEKGQTVTLRCDPISGHDNLYWYRRVMGKEIKFLLHFVKESKQDESGMPNNRFLAERTGGTYSTLKVQPAELEDSGVYFCASSQVKETQYFGPGTRLLVL.

This clonotype occurred a few times. This chain connects TRBV27 to TRBJ1-6; 9 bases are shared with TRBD1. This CDR3 region has 14 residues. Germline trimming cut 8 bases from V and 6 bases from J; bases unmatched to any gene: 5. Germline CDR1 reads MNHEY; CDR2 reads SMNVEV (reference sequence). This chain's CDR3 is CASGTGLSNSPLHF. In DNA form, the CDR3 reads TGTGCCAGCGGGACAGGGCTTAGTAATTCACCCCTCCACTTT.

A word on this clonotype: A much larger clone differs by one base, so this may be a read error. This chain connects TRBV18 to TRBJ1-4; TRBD1 matches at 7 bases. The CDR3 spans 15 residues. Germline V CDR1 and CDR2: KGHSH, LQKENI. The CDR3 here is CACSQRGLGNEKLFF. DNA of the CDR3: TGTGCCTGCTCACAAAGGGGGCTGGGTAATGAAAAACTGTTTTTT.

In this sample, this clonotype turned up many times. V usage is TRBV7-9 and J usage is TRBJ1-4, with D maybe TRBD1 (5 bases). The germline V gene encodes CDR1 SEHNR and CDR2 FQNEAQ (reference sequence). Trimming cost V 5 bases and J 0 bases, with 13 bases left between them. The CDR3 has 16 residues. In DNA form, the CDR3 reads TGTGCCAGCAGCACTCACCTGACAGCAACTAATGAAAAACTGTTTTTT. Protein product: CASSTHLTATNEKLFF.

This clonotype came up a few times. This chain connects TRBV20-1 to TRBJ1-6, with a weak D call TRBD1 (5 bases). The length of the CDR3 is 16 residues. The V end was cut by 0 bases, the J end by 7 bases, with 16 bases between. Germline CDR1 reads DFQATT; CDR2 reads SNEGSKA (reference sequence). The CDR3 nucleotides read TGCAGTGCTAGAGATATCCAGGGTTCGGGGAATTCACCCCTCCACTTT. This translates into CSARDIQGSGNSPLHF.

This clonotype was detected ten times or more. The gene calls are TRBV2 and TRBJ2-3; D remains ambiguous. CDR3 length: 18 residues. Per germline, CDR1 SNHLY and CDR2 FYNNEI. Deletions cut 0 bases from V and 1 base from J, with 17 bases between. The chain's CDR3 is CASSEAPFGQTGTDTQYF. CDR3 DNA sequence: TGTGCCAGCAGTGAAGCTCCGTTTGGGCAGACTGGCACAGATACGCAGTATTTT.

Many counts were recorded for this clonotype. The genes are TRBV12-3 or TRBV12-4 and TRBJ2-7, with 8 bases matching TRBD1. After removal of 6 bases from V and 3 bases from J, the junction contained 7 bases not matched to a gene. The CDR3 totals 14 residues. The CDR3 region has the DNA TGTGCCAGCAGCCCCGGGACAGGCAACTACGAGCAGTACTTC. Encoded protein: CASSPGTGNYEQYF.

CDR3 coding DNA: TGCAGTGCTAGCCCTTGGGGGACTGAAGCTTTCTTT. This translates into CSASPWGTEAFF. V and J are TRBV20-1 and TRBJ1-1; D perhaps matches TRBD1 (5 bases). The CDR3 covers 12 residues. With 3 bases removed from V and 5 bases from J, the gap between germline ends came to 10 bases. The germline gives CDR1 DFQATT, CDR2 SNEGSKA (reference sequence).

This chain connects TRBV7-9 to TRBJ1-2, with 10 bases identical to TRBD1. This CDR3 region has 14 residues. V trimming: 4 bases; J trimming: 4 bases; junction bases outside the gene matches: 3. Germline V gene data show CDR1 as SEHNR and CDR2 as FQNEAQ (reference sequence). This chain's CDR3 is CASSSGTGAYGYTF. The DNA of the CDR3 is TGTGCCAGCAGCTCCGGGACAGGGGCCTATGGCTACACCTTC.

The chain joins TRBV12-3 or TRBV12-4 to TRBJ1-2, with D possibly TRBD1 on 5 matching bases. CDR3 length equals 12 residues. The V end was cut by 6 bases, the J end by 4 bases, with 9 bases between. The CDR3 loop reads CASSPGFYGYTF. CDR3 in DNA: TGTGCCAGCAGCCCAGGGTTCTATGGCTACACCTTC.

The J gene is TRBJ2-5, the V gene TRBV20-1; the match to TRBD2 covers 13 bases. With V trimmed by 3 bases and J by 4 bases, 5 bases remained unmatched. CDR3 size: 15 residues. The germline gives CDR1 DFQATT, CDR2 SNEGSKA (reference sequence). DNA for the CDR3: TGCAGTGCTAGGGGGGGACTAGCGGGATCAGAGACCCAGTACTTC. This codes for CSARGGLAGSETQYF.

This clonotype was counted only a few times. This chain joins TRBV7-9 and TRBJ2-3, with D hard to call. The germline V gene has CDR1 SEHNR and CDR2 FQNEAQ (reference sequence). Deletions cut 5 bases from V and 5 bases from J, with 8 bases between. The CDR3 covers 12 residues. CDR3 coding DNA: TGTGCCAGCAGCCTGGTTCAAGATACGCAGTATTTT. This codes for CASSLVQDTQYF.

In this sample, this clonotype turned up many times. The chain joins TRBV7-9 to TRBJ2-7; D remains ambiguous. The CDR3 is 12 residues long. The V end lost 5 bases, the J end lost 3 bases, and 8 bases lay between the germline ends. The V gene's germline CDR1 is SEHNR and CDR2 FQNEAQ (reference sequence). CDR3 amino acids: CASSPFGYEQYF. The CDR3 nucleotides read TGTGCCAGCAGCCCTTTCGGCTACGAGCAGTACTTC.

This clonotype appeared a few times. V and J are TRBV11-2 and TRBJ2-3; D ambiguous. Trimming took 0 bases from V and 0 from J, leaving 7 bases between them. The CDR3 sequence is 15 residues long. CDR1 SGHAT and CDR2 FQNNGV come from the germline V gene. The CDR3: CASSLDRQSTDTQYF. CDR3 sequence (DNA): TGTGCCAGCAGCTTAGATCGCCAAAGCACAGATACGCAGTATTTT.

The table lists this clonotype with a few counts. V is TRBV3-1 and J is TRBJ2-5; TRBD2 might be the D (7 bases). The length of the CDR3 is 14 residues. Germline V lookup: CDR1 LGHDT, CDR2 YNNKEL (reference sequence). V was shortened by 8 bases and J by 4 bases, with 17 bases between the two germline ends. CDR3 in amino acids: CASAPGGAVETQYF. CDR3 bases: TGTGCCAGCGCTCCTGGGGGGGCGGTAGAGACCCAGTACTTC.

The chain joins TRBV5-1 to TRBJ1-2; no reliable D call. Trimming shortened V by 4 bases and J by 2 bases, and 9 bases separated the two germline ends. Germline-derived CDR1 and CDR2 are SGHRS and YFSETQ. The CDR3 has 13 residues. This CDR3 reads CASSLALNYGYTF. CDR3 bases: TGCGCCAGCAGCCTCGCCCTAAACTATGGCTACACCTTC.

This clonotype was counted ten times or more. This rearrangement joins TRBV11-2 to TRBJ1-1, with D maybe TRBD1 (6 bases). This CDR3 is built from 14 residues. The germline V gene encodes CDR1 SGHAT and CDR2 FQNNGV. The V gene lost 3 bases and the J gene lost 4 bases, with 12 bases spanning the gap. In DNA form, the CDR3 reads TGTGCCAGCAGCTTGGTACAGGGTGGCACTGAAGCTTTCTTT. Translated: CASSLVQGGTEAFF.